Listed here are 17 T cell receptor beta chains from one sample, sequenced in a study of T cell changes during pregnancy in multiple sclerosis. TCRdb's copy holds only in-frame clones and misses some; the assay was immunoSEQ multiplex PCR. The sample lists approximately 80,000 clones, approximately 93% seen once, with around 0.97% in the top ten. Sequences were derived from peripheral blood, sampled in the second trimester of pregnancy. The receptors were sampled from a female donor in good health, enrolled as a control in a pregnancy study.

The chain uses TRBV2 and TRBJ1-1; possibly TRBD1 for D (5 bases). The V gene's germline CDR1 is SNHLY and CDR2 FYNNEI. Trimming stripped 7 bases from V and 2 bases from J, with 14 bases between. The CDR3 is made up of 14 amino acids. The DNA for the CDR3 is TGTGCCAGCAATACGGCGGGGGTAAACACTGAAGCTTTCTTT. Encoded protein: CASNTAGVNTEAFF.

CDR3 coding DNA: TGTGCCTGGATCCTGGCGGGGGGCAGCAGCTATGGCTACACCTTC. Protein sequence: CAWILAGGSSYGYTF. This rearrangement joins TRBV30 to TRBJ1-2; tentatively, D is TRBD1 (6 bases). The CDR3 sequence is 15 residues long. V lost 4 bases to trimming and J lost 4 bases, with 19 bases between them. Germline CDR1 reads GTSNPN; CDR2 reads SVGIG (reference sequence).

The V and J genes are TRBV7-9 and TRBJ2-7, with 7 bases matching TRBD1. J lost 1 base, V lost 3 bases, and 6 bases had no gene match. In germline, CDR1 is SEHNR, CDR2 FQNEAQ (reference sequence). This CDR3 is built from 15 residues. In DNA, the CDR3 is TGTGCCAGCAGCTTCAGACAGGGTCCATCCTACGAGCAGTACTTC. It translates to CASSFRQGPSYEQYF.

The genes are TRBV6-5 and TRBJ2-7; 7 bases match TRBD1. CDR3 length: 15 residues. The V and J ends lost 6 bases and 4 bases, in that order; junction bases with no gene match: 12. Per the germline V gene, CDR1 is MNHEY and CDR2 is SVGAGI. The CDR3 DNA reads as TGTGCCAGCAGAACCCCGACAGGGACGGGATACGAGCAGTACTTC. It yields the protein CASRTPTGTGYEQYF.

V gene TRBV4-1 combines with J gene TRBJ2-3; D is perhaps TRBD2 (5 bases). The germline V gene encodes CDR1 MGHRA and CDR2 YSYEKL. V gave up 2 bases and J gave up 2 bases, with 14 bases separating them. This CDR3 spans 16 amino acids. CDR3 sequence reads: CASSQRPAETTDTQYF. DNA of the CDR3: TGCGCCAGCAGCCAAAGGCCAGCGGAGACCACAGATACGCAGTATTTT.

The CDR3 nucleotides read TGTGCCTGGAGCACCGGGACAGGGGGCTACGAGCAGTACTTC. Its translation is CAWSTGTGGYEQYF. The rearrangement links TRBV30 to TRBJ2-7; 11 bases align to TRBD1. V dropped 3 bases and J dropped 3; count of bases not matched to a gene: 4. Germline CDR1 and CDR2: GTSNPN and SVGIG (reference sequence). The CDR3 is 14 amino acids.

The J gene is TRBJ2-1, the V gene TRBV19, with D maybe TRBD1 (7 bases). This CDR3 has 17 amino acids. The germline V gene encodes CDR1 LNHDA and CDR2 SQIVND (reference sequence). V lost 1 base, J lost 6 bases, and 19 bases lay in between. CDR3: CASSIGYQGGIGNEQFF. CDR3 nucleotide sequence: TGTGCCAGTAGTATAGGCTACCAGGGGGGTATAGGCAATGAGCAGTTCTTC.

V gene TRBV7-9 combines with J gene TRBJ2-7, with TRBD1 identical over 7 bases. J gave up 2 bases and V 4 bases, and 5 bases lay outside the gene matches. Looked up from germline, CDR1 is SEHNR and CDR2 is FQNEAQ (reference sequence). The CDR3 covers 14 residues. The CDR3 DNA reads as TGTGCCAGCAGCTCGGGACAGTTCCCCTACGAGCAGTACTTC. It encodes CASSSGQFPYEQYF. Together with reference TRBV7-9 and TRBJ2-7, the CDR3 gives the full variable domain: DTGVSQNPRHKITKRGQNVTFRCDPISEHNRLYWYRQTLGQGPEFLTYFQNEAQLEKSRLLSDRFSAERPKGSFSTLEIQRTEQGDSAMYLCASSSGQFPYEQYFGPGTRLTVT.

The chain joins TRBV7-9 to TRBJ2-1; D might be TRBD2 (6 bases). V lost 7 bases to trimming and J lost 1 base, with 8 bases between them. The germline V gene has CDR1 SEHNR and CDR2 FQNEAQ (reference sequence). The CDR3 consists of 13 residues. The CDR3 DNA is TGTGCCAGCATTGCGGGGTCCTACAATGAGCAGTTCTTC. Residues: CASIAGSYNEQFF.

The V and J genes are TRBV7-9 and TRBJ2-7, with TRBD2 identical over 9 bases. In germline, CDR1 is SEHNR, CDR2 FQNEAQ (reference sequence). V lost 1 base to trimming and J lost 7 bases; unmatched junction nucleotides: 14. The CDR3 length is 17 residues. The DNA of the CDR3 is TGTGCCAGCAGCTTAGAGAAGCTAGCGGGACCCCCGGGGGAGCAGTACTTC. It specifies CASSLEKLAGPPGEQYF. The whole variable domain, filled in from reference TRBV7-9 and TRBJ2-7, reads DTGVSQNPRHKITKRGQNVTFRCDPISEHNRLYWYRQTLGQGPEFLTYFQNEAQLEKSRLLSDRFSAERPKGSFSTLEIQRTEQGDSAMYLCASSLEKLAGPPGEQYFGPGTRLTVT.

CDR3 amino acids: CASTDNRGADNEQFF. In nucleotides, the CDR3 is TGTGCCAGCACCGACAACCGGGGGGCCGACAATGAGCAGTTCTTC. The chain links TRBV28 to TRBJ2-1, with a tentative D call TRBD2 (7 bases). This CDR3 is built from 15 residues. V dropped 7 bases and J dropped 5 bases, with 18 bases sitting between them. The germline V gene encodes CDR1 MDHEN and CDR2 SYDVKM.

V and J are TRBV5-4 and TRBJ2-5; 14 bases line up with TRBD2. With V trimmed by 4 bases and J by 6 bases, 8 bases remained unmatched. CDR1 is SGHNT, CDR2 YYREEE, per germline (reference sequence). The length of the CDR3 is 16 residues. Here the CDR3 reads CASSKGTSGSIQTQYF. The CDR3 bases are TGTGCCAGCAGCAAAGGGACTAGCGGGAGTATACAGACCCAGTACTTC.

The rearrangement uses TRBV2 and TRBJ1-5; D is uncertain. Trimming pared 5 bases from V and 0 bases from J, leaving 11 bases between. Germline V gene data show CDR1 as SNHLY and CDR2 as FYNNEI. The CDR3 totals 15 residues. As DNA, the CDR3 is TGTGCCAGCAGTCAAACGACAATTAGCAATCAGCCCCAGCATTTT. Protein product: CASSQTTISNQPQHF.

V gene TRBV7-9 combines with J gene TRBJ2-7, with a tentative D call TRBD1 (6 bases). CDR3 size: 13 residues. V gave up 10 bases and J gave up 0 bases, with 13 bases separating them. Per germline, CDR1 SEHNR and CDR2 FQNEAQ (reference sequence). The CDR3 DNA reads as TGTGCCACGGAGACAGGAACCTCCTACGAGCAGTACTTC. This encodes CATETGTSYEQYF.

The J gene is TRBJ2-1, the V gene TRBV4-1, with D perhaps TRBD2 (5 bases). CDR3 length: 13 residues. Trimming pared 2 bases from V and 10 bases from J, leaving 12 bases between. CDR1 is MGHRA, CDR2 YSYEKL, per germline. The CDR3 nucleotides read TGCGCCAGCAGCCAACTAGCCTTGAACGAGCAGTTCTTC. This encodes CASSQLALNEQFF.

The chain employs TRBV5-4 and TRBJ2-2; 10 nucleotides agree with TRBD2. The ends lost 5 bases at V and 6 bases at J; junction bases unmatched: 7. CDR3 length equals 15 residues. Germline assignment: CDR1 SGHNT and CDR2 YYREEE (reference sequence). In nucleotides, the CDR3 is TGTGCCAGCAGAAGAGCGGGAGGGCCATCCGGGGAGCTGTTTTTT. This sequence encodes CASRRAGGPSGELFF.

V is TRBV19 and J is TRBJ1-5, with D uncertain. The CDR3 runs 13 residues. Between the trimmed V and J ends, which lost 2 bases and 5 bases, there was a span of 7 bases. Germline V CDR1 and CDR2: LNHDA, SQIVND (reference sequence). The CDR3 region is CASSIHSYQPQHF. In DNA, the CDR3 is TGTGCCAGTAGTATACACAGCTATCAGCCCCAGCATTTT.